This TCR beta chain was found in a study of T cell responses to AZD1222 COVID-19 vaccine (dated by TCRdb to 2020 to 2023). Background for the entire study: A total of around 240 trial participants underwent TCR sequencing, of whom about 200 received two doses of AZD1222 and about 25 received two doses of the MenACWY control vaccine. Trial participants were enrolled by age into subgroups of 18-55, 56-69 and 70-plus years, and around 150, 28 and 57 TCR-sequenced participants, respectively, were included in these subgroups. The investigation overall reported the following: Conclusions about previously exposed vaccinees were limited because only six AZD1222 recipients were SARS-CoV-2 seropositive at baseline. The 56-69-year group was small, and its depth increase did not reach significance, likely because of low power. Epitopes outside the regions mutated in the B.1.351 and B.1.1.7 variants were reportedly recognized by nearly half of the unique spike-specific TCRs. The whole spike protein was spanned by vaccine-associated CD4 TCRs, and dominant responses were seen in regions 160-218 and 743-854. After two AZD1222 doses, spike-specific TCR breadth and depth were significantly higher than at day 0 and than in MenACWY recipients. Most participants were white British and females outnumbered males, and the authors suggested that clonal diversity may have been underestimated. Because no day 14 peak-response samples were available, repertoires were characterized only after the peak T cell response.

Read against the paper, the sample's time point label means: about 28 days (+/-7) after the second vaccine dose. The sample's treatment or condition label, in plain terms: meningococcal conjugate vaccine given as trial control. Vaccinee samples were obtained from the UK trials COV001 and COV002, which included a single-blind randomized controlled phase 2/3 trial of AZD1222 (ChAdOx1 nCoV-19) in healthy adults. Trial participant PBMC samples were collected at day 0 and day 28 after the second dose for TCRbeta chain sequencing. The germline V gene gives CDR1 as LGHNA and CDR2 as YSLEER. The CDR3 sequence holds 18 residues, the cysteine and phenylalanine included. Just the 54-base CDR3 DNA is kept, in frame starting at base 1. Compared with germline, V lacks 0 bases and J lacks 7 bases; bases without a gene match: 13. The CDR3 regions of human TCRbeta chains were subjected to immunosequencing. The paper's processing steps were these. Repertoire TCRs were checked for matches against a reference library of SARS-CoV-2-specific TCRs that had been generated using the MIRA antigen-specificity platform. Breadth was defined as the fraction of unique TCRs that were SARS-CoV-2-associated. Depth was defined as the fraction of total T cells that were SARS-CoV-2-associated. Using the MIRA data, each spike-specific TCR was mapped to the spike region that the TCR reacts to and placed in a CD4 or CD8 class. Log10-transformed breadth and depth values were compared by one-way ANOVA with Sidak's multiple comparisons tests. Drawn from immuneACCESS, this table holds only the in-frame rearrangements with V and J called that TCRdb kept. Clones are partly lost; checked studies trace under half to an unresolved V gene and leave the rest unexplained. The V and J calls and clone size were taken over from that table, and D and trimming were inferred from the DNA. The sample table shows over 120,000 clones, and nearly 90% are seen once. Approximately 5.1% of the sample comes from the top ten.

With respect to this clone: Its binding antigen is unknown. The record has no base qualities; no much larger clone is one base away.

This receptor was identified in an adult who received the MenACWY meningococcal vaccine as a control. This chain is built from TRBV4-3 and TRBJ2-5, with 11 middle bases fitting TRBD2. The sample here was peripheral blood, taken 28 days after the second dose of the MenACWY control vaccine. The CDR3 protein sequence reads: CASSQDLAGGPGGGTQYF. The DNA sequence follows: TGCGCCAGCAGCCAAGATTTAGCGGGAGGGCCCGGAGGCGGGACCCAGTACTTC.